This TCR beta chain was recorded in a study of Ad26.COV2.S vaccination and SARS-CoV-2 variants. About the study: Enrollment placed the donor in the COV1001 Ad26.COV2.S trial arm. Doses of Ad26.COV2.S were injected into muscle once or twice, 56 days apart.

The sample holds a few counts of this clone. TCRdb's table, derived via immunoSEQ multiplex PCR, lists solely in-frame clones and lacks some. The sample records about 400,000 clones, around 89% being singletons. As for treatment: around 19 received Ad26.COV2.S at low or high dose, single or two shots; roughly five received placebo; per-sample allocation not given. Each sample was drawn 63 days after the first injection (of vaccine or placebo). The CDR3 loop spans 16 amino acids. V lost 4 bases, J lost 2 bases, and 8 bases stayed unmatched. Germline V CDR1 and CDR2: MDHEN, SYDVKM. The sequence derives from a person between 18 and 65 years old who received the Ad26.COV2.S COVID-19 vaccine or a placebo. The chain joins TRBV28 to TRBJ2-7, with 10 bases fitting TRBD1. The input for sequencing was peripheral blood, taken in a trial of Ad26.COV2.S vaccine versus placebo. CDR3 sequence: CASSSPTGQGTYEQYF. DNA of the CDR3: TGTGCCAGCAGTTCCCCTACGGGACAGGGGACCTACGAGCAGTACTTC.